Listed here is a single TCR beta chain. The source of the sample is a study of blood T cell repertoires in COVID-19. Across the whole study: Whether acute or convalescent, the COVID-19 samples came from the United States, Italy and Spain.

Using immunoSEQ multiplex PCR, the repertoire was profiled, and TCRdb retains in-frame clones only, with some absent. The data contain 130,000 or so clones, roughly four fifths of them singletons. V lost 4 bases to trimming and J lost 3 bases; unmatched junction nucleotides: 3. The CDR3 length is 13 residues. Germline values: CDR1 SGHRS, CDR2 YFSETQ. The sample was peripheral blood. This chain links TRBV5-1 with TRBJ1-2, with 7 bases that match TRBD1. The source of this sequence is a human donor in a cohort sampled during active COVID-19. The CDR3 protein is CASSLTGDYGYTF. CDR3 nucleotide sequence: TGCGCCAGCAGCCTTACAGGGGACTATGGCTACACCTTC. The entire variable domain, with the rest obtained from reference TRBV5-1 and TRBJ1-2, is as follows: KAGVTQTPRYLIKTRGQQVTLSCSPISGHRSVSWYQQTPGQGLQFLFEYFSETQRNKGNFPGRFSGRQFSNSRSEMNVSTLELGDSALYLCASSLTGDYGYTFGSGTRLTVV.